The clone carrying this T cell receptor beta chain was seen a single time. What it binds is unknown. The sample comes from a study of T cell responses to AZD1222 COVID-19 vaccine. Whole-study findings and limits: After two AZD1222 doses, spike-specific TCR breadth and depth rose versus day 0. Vaccine-related CD4 TCRs covered spike, predominating at 160-218 and 743-854.

It was second doses at about 4 or about 12 weeks that were pooled. Per germline, CDR1 WSHSY and CDR2 SAAADI. The CDR3 is 14 amino acids. Trimming took 4 bases from V and 4 from J, leaving 11 bases between them. The table came from immunoSEQ multiplex PCR; TCRdb's copy has only in-frame clones and leaves some out. The sample carries more than 90,000 clones, roughly 90% recorded once. The sequence derives from an adult who received the AZD1222 COVID-19 vaccine. The chain combines TRBV10-2 with TRBJ2-1; weak D call: TRBD2 (5 bases). The source material was peripheral blood, sampled 28 days after the second AZD1222 dose. CDR3 loop: CASSASGDYNEQFF. The CDR3 coding sequence is TGCGCCAGCAGTGCAAGCGGCGATTACAATGAGCAGTTCTTC.